This T cell receptor (beta chain) was recorded in a study of T cell repertoires in cytomegalovirus infection. Study as a whole: Public TCR beta signatures provided an indication of both CMV infection and a matching HLA type.

The CDR3 loop spans 15 amino acids. Germline V gene sequence: CDR1 MGHRA, CDR2 YSYEKL. This clonotype was seen a handful of times. One junction end disagrees with the germline gene, perhaps due to a read error. One entry per CDR3 protein, called by TCRdb with MiXCR from the reads. The sample yields about 740,000 distinct CDR3 sequences, about 40% seen once. The TCR comes from a human donor in good health (CMV status not recorded). Some clones in this sample may be carry-over from other donors' samples. The V and J genes are TRBV4-1 and TRBJ2-4; 10 bases align to TRBD2. Sequencing input: PBMCs. The CDR3 reads CASSQDQRGGRRMDF. CDR3 DNA sequence: TGCGCCAGCAGCCAAGACCAGCGGGGGGGCCGGAGAATGGACTTC.